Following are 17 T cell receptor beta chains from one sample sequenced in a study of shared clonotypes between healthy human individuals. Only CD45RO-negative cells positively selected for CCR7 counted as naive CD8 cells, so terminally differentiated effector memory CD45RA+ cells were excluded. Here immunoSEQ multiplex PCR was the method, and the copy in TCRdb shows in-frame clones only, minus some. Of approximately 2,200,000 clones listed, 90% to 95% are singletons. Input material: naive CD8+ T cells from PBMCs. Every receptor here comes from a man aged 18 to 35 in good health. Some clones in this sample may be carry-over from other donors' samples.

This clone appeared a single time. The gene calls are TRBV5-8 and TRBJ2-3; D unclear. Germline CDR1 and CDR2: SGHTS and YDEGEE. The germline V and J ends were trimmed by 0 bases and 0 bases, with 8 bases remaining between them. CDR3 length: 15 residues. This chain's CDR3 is CASSLDTLSTDTQYF. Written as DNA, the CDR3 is TGTGCCAGCAGCTTGGACACATTGAGCACAGATACGCAGTATTTT.

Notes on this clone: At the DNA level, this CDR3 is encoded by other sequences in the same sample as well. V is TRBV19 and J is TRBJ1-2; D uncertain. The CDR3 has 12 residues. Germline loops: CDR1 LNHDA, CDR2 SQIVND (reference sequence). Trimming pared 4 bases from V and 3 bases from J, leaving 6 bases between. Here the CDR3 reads CASSNRDYGYTF. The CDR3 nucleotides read TGTGCCAGTAGTAACCGGGACTATGGCTACACCTTC.

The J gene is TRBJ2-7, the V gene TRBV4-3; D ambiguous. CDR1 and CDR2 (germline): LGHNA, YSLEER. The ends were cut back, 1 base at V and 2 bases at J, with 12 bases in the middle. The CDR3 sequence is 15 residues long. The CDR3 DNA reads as TGCGCCAGCAGCCAAGGGTTAGGCCGCACCTACGAGCAGTACTTC. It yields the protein CASSQGLGRTYEQYF.

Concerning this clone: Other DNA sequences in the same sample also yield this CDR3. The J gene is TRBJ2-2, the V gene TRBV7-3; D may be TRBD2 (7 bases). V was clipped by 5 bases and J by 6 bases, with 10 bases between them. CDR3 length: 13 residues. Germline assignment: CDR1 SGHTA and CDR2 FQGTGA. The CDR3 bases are TGTGCCAGCAGCCCGGGGGGCGCCGGGGAGCTGTTTTTT. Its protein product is CASSPGGAGELFF.

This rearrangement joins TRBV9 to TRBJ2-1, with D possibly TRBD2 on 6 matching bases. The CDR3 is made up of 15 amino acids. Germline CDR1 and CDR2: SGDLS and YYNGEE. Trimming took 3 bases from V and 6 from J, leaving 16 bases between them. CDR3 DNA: TGTGCCAGCAGCGGGAGGGAGTTTACGCGCAATGAGCAGTTCTTC. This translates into CASSGREFTRNEQFF. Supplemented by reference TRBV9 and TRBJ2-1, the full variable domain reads DSGVTQTPKHLITATGQRVTLRCSPRSGDLSVYWYQQSLDQGLQFLIQYYNGEERAKGNILERFSAQQFPDLHSELNLSSLELGDSALYFCASSGREFTRNEQFFGPGTRLTVL.

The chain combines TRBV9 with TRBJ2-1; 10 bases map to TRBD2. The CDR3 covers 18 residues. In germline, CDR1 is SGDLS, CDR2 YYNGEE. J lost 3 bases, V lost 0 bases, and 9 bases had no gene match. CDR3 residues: CASSVVEREGLLYNEQFF. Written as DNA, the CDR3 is TGTGCCAGCAGCGTAGTGGAGCGGGAGGGCCTCCTCTACAATGAGCAGTTCTTC.

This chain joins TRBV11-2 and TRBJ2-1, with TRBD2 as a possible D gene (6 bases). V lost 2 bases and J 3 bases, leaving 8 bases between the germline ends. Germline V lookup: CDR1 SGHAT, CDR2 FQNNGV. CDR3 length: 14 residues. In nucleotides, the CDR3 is TGTGCCAGCAGCTTAACTAGCCACTACAATGAGCAGTTCTTC. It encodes CASSLTSHYNEQFF.

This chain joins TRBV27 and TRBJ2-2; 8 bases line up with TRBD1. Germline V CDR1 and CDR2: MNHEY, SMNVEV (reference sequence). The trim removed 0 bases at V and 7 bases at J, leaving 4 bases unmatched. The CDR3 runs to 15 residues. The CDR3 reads CASSLSTGQVGELFF. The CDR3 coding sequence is TGTGCCAGCAGTTTATCGACGGGACAGGTCGGGGAGCTGTTTTTT.

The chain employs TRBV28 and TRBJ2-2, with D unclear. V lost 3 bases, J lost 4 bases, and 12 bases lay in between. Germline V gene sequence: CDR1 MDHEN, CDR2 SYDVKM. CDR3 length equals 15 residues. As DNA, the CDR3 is TGTGCCAGCAGTTTGATAGGCTTTTCCACCGGGGAGCTGTTTTTT. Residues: CASSLIGFSTGELFF. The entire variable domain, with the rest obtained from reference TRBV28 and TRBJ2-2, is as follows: DVKVTQSSRYLVKRTGEKVFLECVQDMDHENMFWYRQDPGLGLRLIYFSYDVKMKEKGDIPEGYSVSREKKERFSLILESASTNQTSMYLCASSLIGFSTGELFFGEGSRLTVL.

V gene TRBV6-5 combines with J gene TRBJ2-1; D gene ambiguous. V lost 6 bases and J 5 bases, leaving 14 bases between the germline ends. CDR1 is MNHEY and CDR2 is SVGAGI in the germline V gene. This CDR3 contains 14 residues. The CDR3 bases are TGTGCCAGCAGCCCAGCCAGCGAGCACAATGAGCAGTTCTTC. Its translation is CASSPASEHNEQFF.

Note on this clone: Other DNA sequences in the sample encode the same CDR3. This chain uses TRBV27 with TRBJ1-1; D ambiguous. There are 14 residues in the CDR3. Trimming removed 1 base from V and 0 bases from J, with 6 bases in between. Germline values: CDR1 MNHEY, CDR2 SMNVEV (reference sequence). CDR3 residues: CASSLLGMNTEAFF. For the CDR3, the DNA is TGTGCCAGCAGTTTATTGGGGATGAACACTGAAGCTTTCTTT.

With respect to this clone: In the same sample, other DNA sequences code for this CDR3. As DNA, the CDR3 is TGTGCCAGCAGCTTAGGGAGTGAAGCTTTCTTT. It is translated as CASSLGSEAFF. The chain couples TRBV5-6 to TRBJ1-1; D is ambiguous. There are 11 residues in the CDR3. The V gene's germline CDR1 is SGHDT and CDR2 YYEEEE. The ends were cut back, 2 bases at V and 7 bases at J, with 6 bases in the middle.

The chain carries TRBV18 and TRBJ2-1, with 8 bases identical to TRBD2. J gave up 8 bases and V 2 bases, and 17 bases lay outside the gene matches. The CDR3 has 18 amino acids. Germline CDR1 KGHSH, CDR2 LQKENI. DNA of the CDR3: TGTGCCAGCTCACCAGGGCGGGGACTAGACTCCGTGGAGGATGAGCAGTTCTTC. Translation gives CASSPGRGLDSVEDEQFF. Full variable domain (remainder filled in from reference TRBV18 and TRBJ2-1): NAGVMQNPRHLVRRRGQEARLRCSPMKGHSHVYWYRQLPEEGLKFMVYLQKENIIDESGMPKERFSAEFPKEGPSILRIQQVVRGDSAAYFCASSPGRGLDSVEDEQFFGPGTRLTVL.

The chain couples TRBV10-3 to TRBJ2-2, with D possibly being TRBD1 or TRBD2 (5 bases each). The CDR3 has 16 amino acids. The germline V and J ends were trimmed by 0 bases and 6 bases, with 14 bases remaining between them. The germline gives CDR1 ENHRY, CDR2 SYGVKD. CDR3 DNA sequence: TGTGCCATCAGTGAGTCTGCCCAGGGAGACCCCGGGGAGCTGTTTTTT. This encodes CAISESAQGDPGELFF.

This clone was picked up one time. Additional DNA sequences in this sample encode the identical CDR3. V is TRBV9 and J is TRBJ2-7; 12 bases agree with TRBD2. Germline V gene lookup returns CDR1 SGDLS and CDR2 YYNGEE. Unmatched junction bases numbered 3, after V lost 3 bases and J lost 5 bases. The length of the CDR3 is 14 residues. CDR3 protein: CASSALAGGHEQYF. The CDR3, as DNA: TGTGCCAGCAGCGCACTAGCGGGGGGCCACGAGCAGTACTTC. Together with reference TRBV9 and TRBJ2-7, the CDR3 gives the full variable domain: DSGVTQTPKHLITATGQRVTLRCSPRSGDLSVYWYQQSLDQGLQFLIQYYNGEERAKGNILERFSAQQFPDLHSELNLSSLELGDSALYFCASSALAGGHEQYFGPGTRLTVT.

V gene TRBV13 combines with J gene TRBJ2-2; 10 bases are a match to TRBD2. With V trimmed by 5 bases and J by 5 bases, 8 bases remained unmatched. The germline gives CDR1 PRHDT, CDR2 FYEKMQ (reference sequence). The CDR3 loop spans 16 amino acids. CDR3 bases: TGTGCCAGCAGCACCCGACTAGCGGGCTGGACCGGGGAGCTGTTTTTT. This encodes CASSTRLAGWTGELFF.

The chain's CDR3 is CASSPFTGTGFSYEQYF. The CDR3 coding sequence is TGTGCCAGCAGCCCCTTTACCGGGACAGGATTTTCCTACGAGCAGTACTTC. The chain combines TRBV5-4 with TRBJ2-7; 8 positions match TRBD1. V shed 4 bases and J 1 base; nucleotides not matched to a gene: 13. CDR3 length: 17 amino acids. CDR1 and CDR2 (germline): SGHNT, YYREEE (reference sequence).